The entry below describes one TCR beta chain. Germline assignment: CDR1 SGHAT and CDR2 FQNNGV. V lost 7 bases, J lost 5 bases, and 17 bases lay in between. The CDR3 spans 14 residues. This sample was taken from a study of OX40 agonist ivuxolimab in advanced cancers. Whole-study context: Patients were approximately 80% male with ages roughly 20 to 85, mean about 60.

TCRdb keeps only in-frame clones here, not all; method: immunoSEQ multiplex PCR. The repertoire holds under 90,000 clones, with 90% to 95% as singletons. The receptor comes from an adult with an advanced solid tumor such as melanoma, head and neck, liver or kidney cancer. The specimen comprised CD4+ or CD8+ T cells sorted from blood, sampled in a trial of the OX40 agonist ivuxolimab. The chain recombines TRBV11-2 with TRBJ2-5; D is possibly TRBD1 or TRBD2 (5 bases each). The CDR3 spells CASKPRGPLETQYF. CDR3 nucleotide sequence: TGTGCCAGCAAACCGAGGGGACCGTTGGAGACCCAGTACTTC.